Described below is a single TCR beta chain sequence and its context. Trimming removed 6 bases from V and 1 base from J, with 9 bases in between. The CDR3 runs to 12 residues. Germline V gene lookup returns CDR1 SQVTM and CDR2 ANQGSEA. This specimen belongs to a study of CD8 T cells in Susac syndrome. RNA, at roughly 0.5 to 1 ug, was reverse transcribed with random hexamers. TCRdb reprocessed the immunoSEQ multiplex PCR reads via MiXCR and lists one record per CDR3 protein. The profile shows 130,000 or so distinct CDR3 sequences, 96% of them singletons. Fulfillment of recently defined diagnostic criteria for definite or probable disease was shown by the patients with Susac syndrome. It was negative isolation that provided the CD8+ and CD4+ T cells, whereas TEMRA cells were enriched by FACS.

The clonotype was recovered from a human donor with Susac syndrome. The chain uses TRBV29-1 and TRBJ1-1; no firm D call. The material sequenced was CD4+ T cells from PBMCs. Here the CDR3 reads CSVLTKNTEAFF. CDR3 nucleotide sequence: TGCAGCGTCCTGACAAAGAACACTGAAGCTTTCTTT.